The 16 T cell receptor beta chains presented below share a single source sample, sequenced in a study of blood T cell repertoires in COVID-19. The assay was immunoSEQ multiplex PCR, and TCRdb's table has in-frame clones only and misses some. This table has 78,000 or so clones, about nine tenths appearing once. Sequencing was carried out using peripheral blood. The receptors derive from a woman aged 50 to 65 with acute or convalescent COVID-19.

The chain joins TRBV29-1 to TRBJ2-1, with 15 bases lining up with TRBD2. V shed 3 bases and J 6 bases; nucleotides not matched to a gene: 3. The germline V gene has CDR1 SQVTM and CDR2 ANQGSEA. The CDR3 totals 15 residues. The DNA of the CDR3 is TGCAGCGTTGAGGGGACTAGCGGGAGGAGCAATGAGCAGTTCTTC. Its protein is CSVEGTSGRSNEQFF.

The CDR3: CASQSRGSGKSGNTEAFF. The CDR3 bases are TGTGCCAGTCAATCAAGAGGGTCCGGTAAATCTGGGAACACTGAAGCTTTCTTT. The chain carries TRBV19 and TRBJ1-1, with no clear D. This CDR3 region has 18 residues. Trimming cost V 8 bases and J 1 base, with 26 bases left between them. Per the germline V gene, CDR1 is LNHDA and CDR2 is SQIVND (reference sequence).

The rearrangement joins TRBV5-1 to TRBJ1-1; D may be TRBD1 (6 bases). The germline CDR1 and CDR2 sequences are SGHRS and YFSETQ. The CDR3 totals 14 residues. Trimming left V 4 bases short and J 0 bases short, with 10 bases between. The CDR3 spells CASSARGMNTEAFF. In DNA, the CDR3 is TGCGCCAGCAGCGCGAGGGGGATGAACACTGAAGCTTTCTTT.

The V gene is TRBV6-5, the J gene TRBJ2-1; 9 bases are a match to TRBD2. The CDR3 runs 16 residues. V gave up 4 bases and J gave up 4 bases; unmatched junction bases: 8. Germline values: CDR1 MNHEY, CDR2 SVGAGI. DNA for the CDR3: TGTGCCAGCAGTTCCCCGACTAGCGGAGAGTACAATGAGCAGTTCTTC. Translation gives CASSSPTSGEYNEQFF.

The gene calls are TRBV11-1 and TRBJ1-1; D is undetermined. CDR1 is SGHAT, CDR2 FQDESV, per germline (reference sequence). Trimming shortened V by 1 base and J by 0 bases, and 6 bases separated the two germline ends. This CDR3 region has 14 residues. The CDR3 DNA reads as TGTGCCAGCAGCTTAGGTTCGGTGAACACTGAAGCTTTCTTT. This sequence encodes CASSLGSVNTEAFF.

Comment on this clone: At the DNA level, this CDR3 is encoded by other sequences in the same sample as well. The rearrangement joins TRBV18 to TRBJ1-5, with D unclear. V shed 2 bases and J shed 4 bases, with 9 bases lying between them. CDR3 length: 14 residues. From germline, CDR1 is KGHSH and CDR2 LQKENI. The CDR3 region is CASSPAGGNQPQHF. The DNA for the CDR3 is TGTGCCAGCTCACCAGCAGGAGGGAATCAGCCCCAGCATTTT.

The chain has TRBV27 and TRBJ2-7, with D possibly TRBD2 on 5 matching bases. The germline CDR1 and CDR2 sequences are MNHEY and SMNVEV (reference sequence). The V end was cut by 0 bases, the J end by 0 bases, with 12 bases between. This CDR3 is 16 amino acids long. The CDR3 nucleotides read TGTGCCAGCAGTTTATCGGGAGCTTTCTCCTCCTACGAGCAGTACTTC. Translation: CASSLSGAFSSYEQYF.

The chain has TRBV24-1 and TRBJ1-4, with 9 bases fitting TRBD1. The junction had 3 bases not matched to a gene; V was cut back by 4 bases and J by 4 bases. The length of the CDR3 is 15 residues. From germline, CDR1 is KGHDR and CDR2 SFDVKD. This chain's CDR3 is CATSEGTGLNEKLFF. The DNA of the CDR3 is TGTGCCACCAGTGAGGGGACAGGGCTTAATGAAAAACTGTTTTTT.

This chain joins TRBV4-2 and TRBJ2-7; 8 bases fit TRBD2. V dropped 5 bases and J dropped 0; count of bases not matched to a gene: 9. In germline, CDR1 is LGHNA, CDR2 YNFKEQ. This CDR3 contains 16 residues. CDR3 residues: CASSKSSGGSSYEQYF. The CDR3 DNA is TGTGCCAGCAGCAAATCGAGCGGGGGAAGCTCCTACGAGCAGTACTTC.

The rearrangement uses TRBV11-2 and TRBJ2-6; TRBD1 might be the D (7 bases). The CDR3 consists of 18 residues. The V end lost 5 bases, the J end lost 4 bases, and 21 bases lay between the germline ends. Per germline, CDR1 SGHAT and CDR2 FQNNGV. CDR3 nucleotides: TGTGCCAGCAGCCCTGCGGAGGGGGCGCCTAAAGGGGCCAACGTCCTGACTTTC. Amino acid sequence: CASSPAEGAPKGANVLTF.

The chain links TRBV18 to TRBJ2-5, with D possibly matching TRBD1 (6 bases). V shed 3 bases and J shed 1 base, with 12 bases lying between them. CDR3 length: 15 amino acids. Germline CDR1 KGHSH, CDR2 LQKENI. The CDR3 region is CASSPQGQFQETQYF. Written as DNA, the CDR3 is TGTGCCAGCTCACCCCAAGGACAGTTCCAAGAGACCCAGTACTTC.

The rearrangement uses TRBV2 and TRBJ1-2; 8 nucleotides line up with TRBD1. Germline CDR1 is SNHLY and CDR2 is FYNNEI. J gave up 7 bases and V 7 bases, and 14 bases lay outside the gene matches. The CDR3 sequence is 15 residues long. This CDR3 reads CASIRSRQGLTGYTF. The DNA for the CDR3 is TGTGCCAGCATTCGATCGCGACAGGGGTTGACTGGCTACACCTTC. Variable domain in full (rest from reference TRBV2 and TRBJ1-2): EPEVTQTPSHQVTQMGQEVILRCVPISNHLYFYWYRQILGQKVEFLVSFYNNEISEKSEIFDDQFSVERPDGSNFTLKIRSTKLEDSAMYFCASIRSRQGLTGYTFGSGTRLTVV.

The V and J genes are TRBV6-5 and TRBJ2-3; tentative D call: TRBD2 (6 bases). Germline assignment: CDR1 MNHEY and CDR2 SVGAGI. Deletions cut 7 bases from V and 1 base from J, with 15 bases between. CDR3 length: 15 amino acids. The CDR3 reads CASIPGGYGTDTQYF. The CDR3 DNA sequence: TGTGCCAGCATTCCCGGAGGGTACGGCACAGATACGCAGTATTTT.

CDR3: CASSQGQSRNEKLFF. The DNA for the CDR3 is TGTGCCAGTAGTCAAGGACAGTCACGAAATGAAAAACTGTTTTTT. This chain links TRBV19 with TRBJ1-4; D may be TRBD1 (6 bases). Germline CDR1 LNHDA, CDR2 SQIVND (reference sequence). The CDR3 sequence is 15 residues long. Trimming shortened V by 5 bases and J by 5 bases, and 15 bases separated the two germline ends.

The gene calls are TRBV24-1 and TRBJ1-2, with 7 bases aligning to TRBD1. The CDR3 runs 12 residues. The junction had 10 bases not matched to a gene; V was cut back by 12 bases and J by 7 bases. Per the germline V gene, CDR1 is KGHDR and CDR2 is SFDVKD. The CDR3 protein is CAAEGTASGYTF. The CDR3 DNA follows: TGTGCCGCCGAAGGGACAGCCTCTGGCTACACCTTC.

The gene calls are TRBV7-2 and TRBJ2-7, with 9 bases aligning to TRBD1. J gave up 2 bases and V 4 bases, and 6 bases lay outside the gene matches. Germline lookup yields CDR1 SGHTA and CDR2 FQGNSA. The length of the CDR3 is 15 residues. CDR3 in amino acids: CASSSRTGETYEQYF. In DNA, the CDR3 is TGTGCCAGCAGCTCGAGGACAGGGGAGACCTACGAGCAGTACTTC.